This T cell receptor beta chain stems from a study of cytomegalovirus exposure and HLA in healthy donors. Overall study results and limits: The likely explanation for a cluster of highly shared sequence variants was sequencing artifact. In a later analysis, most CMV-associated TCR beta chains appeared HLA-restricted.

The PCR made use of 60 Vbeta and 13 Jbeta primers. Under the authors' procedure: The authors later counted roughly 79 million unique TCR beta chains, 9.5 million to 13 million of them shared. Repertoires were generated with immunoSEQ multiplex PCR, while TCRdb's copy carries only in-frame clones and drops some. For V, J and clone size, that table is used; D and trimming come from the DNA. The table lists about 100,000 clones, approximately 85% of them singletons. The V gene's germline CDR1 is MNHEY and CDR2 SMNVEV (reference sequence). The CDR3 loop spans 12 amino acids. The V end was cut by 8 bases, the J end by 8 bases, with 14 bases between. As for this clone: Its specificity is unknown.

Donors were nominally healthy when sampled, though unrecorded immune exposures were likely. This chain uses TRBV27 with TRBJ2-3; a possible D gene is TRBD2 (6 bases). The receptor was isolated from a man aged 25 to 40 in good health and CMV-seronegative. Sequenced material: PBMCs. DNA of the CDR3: TGTGCCAGCGGGCCCGGGACTCGTACGCAGTATTTT. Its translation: CASGPGTRTQYF.